What follows are 23 T cell receptor beta chains derived from one specimen sequenced in a study of blood T cell repertoires in COVID-19. Generated by immunoSEQ multiplex PCR, the TCRdb table keeps only in-frame clones and is missing some. The sample consists of about 260,000 clones, around 86% of them appearing once. What was sequenced was peripheral blood. These receptors came from a woman in her thirties or forties who had recovered from COVID-19.

The CDR3 coding sequence is TGTGCTAGTGGTTTCCAGGGCTATGGCTACACCTTC. It specifies CASGFQGYGYTF. The chain joins TRBV12-5 to TRBJ1-2; tentatively, D is TRBD1 (5 bases). The V and J ends lost 3 bases and 4 bases respectively, with 6 bases between them. Germline V gene sequence: CDR1 LGHNT, CDR2 FRNRAP. The CDR3 length is 12 residues.

The chain has TRBV2 and TRBJ2-2, with 7 bases matching TRBD1. The CDR3 covers 13 residues. The germline V gene has CDR1 SNHLY and CDR2 FYNNEI. With V trimmed by 10 bases and J by 0 bases, 2 bases remained unmatched. The CDR3 is CATGTANTGELFF. The CDR3 DNA is TGTGCCACGGGGACAGCGAACACCGGGGAGCTGTTTTTT.

The V gene is TRBV3-1 (or the pseudogene TRBV3-2), the J gene TRBJ2-5, with 7 bases lining up with TRBD1. This CDR3 spans 16 amino acids. CDR1 is LGHDT, CDR2 YNNKEL, per germline (reference sequence). The trim removed 4 bases at V and 4 bases at J, leaving 12 bases unmatched. CDR3 nucleotides: TGTGCCAGCAGCCGGAACAGGGGACAATCGGTAGAGACCCAGTACTTC. It encodes CASSRNRGQSVETQYF.

Written as DNA, the CDR3 is TGTGCCAGCAGGGACAACCCCTCCTACAATGAGCAGTTCTTC. Its protein product is CASRDNPSYNEQFF. The genes are TRBV6-5 and TRBJ2-1; the D gene is possibly TRBD1 (5 bases). The length of the CDR3 is 14 residues. V lost 6 bases to trimming and J lost 0 bases, with 9 bases between them. Germline V gene sequence: CDR1 MNHEY, CDR2 SVGAGI.

CDR3 sequence reads: CASSLRGYYGYTF. DNA for the CDR3: TGTGCCAGCAGTTTACGGGGGTACTATGGCTACACCTTC. The rearrangement joins TRBV27 to TRBJ1-2; TRBD1 might be the D (5 bases). The germline V and J ends were trimmed by 2 bases and 3 bases, with 7 bases remaining between them. This CDR3 has 13 residues. CDR1 and CDR2 (germline): MNHEY, SMNVEV (reference sequence).

This sequence joins TRBV6-4 and TRBJ1-1; D is perhaps TRBD1 (5 bases). The CDR3 extends over 14 amino acids. V was cut by 6 bases and J by 3 bases, with 14 bases left in between. Germline CDR1 and CDR2: MRHNA and SNTAGT. This chain's CDR3 is CASSLMGGDTEAFF. DNA of the CDR3: TGTGCCAGCAGCCTTATGGGGGGGGACACTGAAGCTTTCTTT.

J is TRBJ2-3 and V is TRBV5-4; 9 bases line up with TRBD1. Germline V gene lookup returns CDR1 SGHNT and CDR2 YYREEE (reference sequence). The CDR3 spans 19 residues. Unmatched junction bases numbered 20, after V lost 4 bases and J lost 5 bases. CDR3 bases: TGTGCCAGCAGCCCCTCCGGTGGGGTAGGGACAGGGACGAAAGATACGCAGTATTTT. This codes for CASSPSGGVGTGTKDTQYF. The complete variable domain, with remaining parts taken from reference TRBV5-4 and TRBJ2-3, reads ETGVTQSPTHLIKTRGQQVTLRCSSQSGHNTVSWYQQALGQGPQFIFQYYREEENGRGNFPPRFSGLQFPNYSSELNVNALELDDSALYLCASSPSGGVGTGTKDTQYFGPGTRLTVL.

J is TRBJ2-3 and V is TRBV19, with 9 bases fitting TRBD2. The J segment lost 6 bases and the V segment lost 5 bases, leaving 6 bases of the junction unmatched. The CDR3 totals 14 residues. Germline CDR1 reads LNHDA; CDR2 reads SQIVND (reference sequence). CDR3 sequence reads: CASSSSGARDTQYF. DNA of the CDR3: TGTGCCAGTAGTTCTAGCGGGGCGAGGGATACGCAGTATTTT. Full variable domain (remainder filled in from reference TRBV19 and TRBJ2-3): DGGITQSPKYLFRKEGQNVTLSCEQNLNHDAMYWYRQDPGQGLRLIYYSQIVNDFQKGDIAEGYSVSREKKESFPLTVTSAQKNPTAFYLCASSSSGARDTQYFGPGTRLTVL.

The chain is built from TRBV7-6 and TRBJ2-5; maybe TRBD2 (5 bases). The germline V gene has CDR1 SGHVS and CDR2 FNYEAQ. With 5 bases removed from V and 3 bases from J, the gap between germline ends came to 7 bases. CDR3 length: 12 residues. In DNA form, the CDR3 reads TGTGCCAGCAGCCCCGGGAAAGAGACCCAGTACTTC. It is translated as CASSPGKETQYF.

The chain is built from TRBV13 and TRBJ1-2; 9 positions agree with TRBD1. The CDR3 is made up of 18 amino acids. Germline CDR1 and CDR2: PRHDT and FYEKMQ (reference sequence). Losses at the gene ends were 1 base for V and 8 bases for J; bases not matched to a gene: 17. In DNA, the CDR3 is TGTGCCAGCAGCTTAGACCGGGACAGGGCCCGTTCGGGGGGCGGCTACACCTTC. The encoded protein is CASSLDRDRARSGGGYTF. The full variable domain, completed using reference TRBV13 and TRBJ1-2, is AAGVIQSPRHLIKEKRETATLKCYPIPRHDTVYWYQQGPGQDPQFLISFYEKMQSDKGSIPDRFSAQQFSDYHSELNMSSLELGDSALYFCASSLDRDRARSGGGYTFGSGTRLTVV.

The V call is TRBV9, the J call TRBJ2-5; possibly TRBD2 for D (7 bases). V was shortened by 4 bases and J by 5 bases, with 15 bases between the two germline ends. The CDR3 length is 14 residues. CDR1 is SGDLS and CDR2 is YYNGEE in the germline V gene. DNA of the CDR3: TGTGCCAGCAGCCCCGAGGGGGGGCTGGAGACCCAGTACTTC. Residues: CASSPEGGLETQYF.

The genes are TRBV30 and TRBJ1-3, with a possible D match to TRBD1 (6 bases). V lost 2 bases and J lost 0, with 11 bases in between. CDR3 length: 15 residues. Per germline, CDR1 GTSNPN and CDR2 SVGIG (reference sequence). CDR3 loop: CAWSTGQISGNTIYF. The CDR3 DNA sequence: TGTGCCTGGAGTACCGGACAGATCTCTGGAAACACCATATATTTT.

Here the CDR3 DNA reads TGCGCCAGCAGCAGGACAGGGAGGTCAGTCGAGCAGTACTTC. Amino acid sequence: CASSRTGRSVEQYF. The chain is built from TRBV10-1 and TRBJ2-7, with 8 bases identical to TRBD1. Germline-derived CDR1 and CDR2 are WNHNN and SYGVQD (reference sequence). The trim removed 6 bases at V and 6 bases at J, leaving 10 bases unmatched. There are 14 residues in the CDR3.

The chain joins TRBV3-1 (or the pseudogene TRBV3-2) to TRBJ1-3, with D unclear. This CDR3 has 14 amino acids. V gave up 4 bases and J gave up 0 bases, with 7 bases separating them. The V gene's germline CDR1 is LGHDT and CDR2 YNNKEL (reference sequence). The CDR3 DNA reads as TGTGCCAGCAGCCCCCTAGGCTCTGGAAACACCATATATTTT. Its protein is CASSPLGSGNTIYF.

J is TRBJ1-1 and V is TRBV19, with TRBD1 matching 10 bases. CDR1 and CDR2 (germline): LNHDA, SQIVND (reference sequence). The length of the CDR3 is 17 residues. Germline trimming cut 5 bases from V and 5 bases from J; bases unmatched to any gene: 14. CDR3 nucleotide sequence: TGTGCCAGTAGTGAGAGGACAGGGGGTTTCTATGGGACTGAAGCTTTCTTT. Amino acid sequence: CASSERTGGFYGTEAFF.

This clone was detected a few times. This rearrangement joins TRBV7-9 to TRBJ2-7, with 7 bases aligning to TRBD1. From germline, CDR1 is SEHNR and CDR2 FQNEAQ (reference sequence). V was clipped by 1 base and J by 3 bases; unmatched bases: 6. This CDR3 spans 15 amino acids. CDR3 sequence: CASSLGRGTDYEQYF. The CDR3 DNA is TGTGCCAGCAGCTTAGGTAGGGGGACAGACTACGAGCAGTACTTC.

The chain recombines TRBV6-5 with TRBJ1-2, with no clear D. CDR3 length equals 12 residues. Germline loops: CDR1 MNHEY, CDR2 SVGAGI. Trimming took off 8 bases at V and 3 bases at J, with 10 bases between the two ends. CDR3 amino acids: CASAAIDYGYTF. DNA for the CDR3: TGTGCCAGCGCCGCAATAGACTATGGCTACACCTTC.

The chain is built from TRBV5-1 and TRBJ1-3; TRBD1 matches 10 bases. Trimming at V came to 4 bases and at J to 2 bases, leaving 3 bases not matched to a gene. From germline, CDR1 is SGHRS and CDR2 YFSETQ. The CDR3 length is 15 residues. CDR3: CASSTGTGAGNTIYF. CDR3 DNA sequence: TGCGCCAGCAGCACCGGGACAGGGGCTGGAAACACCATATATTTT.

The rearrangement links TRBV7-9 to TRBJ1-2, with D perhaps matching TRBD1 (5 bases). There are 15 residues in the CDR3. The germline V and J ends were trimmed by 5 bases and 4 bases, with 17 bases remaining between them. Germline values: CDR1 SEHNR, CDR2 FQNEAQ (reference sequence). The CDR3 DNA reads as TGTGCCAGCAGCCCCTGGGCGGGGCTGGTCTATGGCTACACCTTC. Protein: CASSPWAGLVYGYTF.

The gene calls are TRBV20-1 and TRBJ1-4; tentative D call: TRBD1 (5 bases). Germline V gene sequence: CDR1 DFQATT, CDR2 SNEGSKA (reference sequence). The CDR3 consists of 13 residues. V was trimmed by 3 bases and J by 7 bases, leaving 12 bases between them. CDR3 nucleotides: TGCAGTGCTAGTCACAGGTTGGGTGAAAAACTGTTTTTT. Protein product: CSASHRLGEKLFF.

J is TRBJ1-1 and V is TRBV20-1, with TRBD1 as a possible D gene (6 bases). This CDR3 has 14 amino acids. Germline lookup yields CDR1 DFQATT and CDR2 SNEGSKA (reference sequence). Trimming pared 3 bases from V and 0 bases from J, leaving 11 bases between. DNA of the CDR3: TGCAGTGCTAGTCTCCGGGACATGAACACTGAAGCTTTCTTT. Translated, it gives CSASLRDMNTEAFF.

This chain's CDR3 is CASSLVDGGDQSYNEQFF. The CDR3 DNA reads as TGTGCCAGCAGCCTCGTTGATGGAGGAGACCAATCCTACAATGAGCAGTTCTTC. The rearrangement links TRBV5-6 to TRBJ2-1; D is perhaps TRBD2 (5 bases). The germline V and J ends were trimmed by 4 bases and 1 base, with 21 bases remaining between them. CDR1 and CDR2 (germline): SGHDT, YYEEEE. The length of the CDR3 is 18 residues.

With respect to this clone: Other DNA sequences in the same sample also yield this CDR3. The chain employs TRBV20-1 and TRBJ2-7; a possible D gene is TRBD1 (5 bases). CDR1 and CDR2 from the germline V gene are DFQATT and SNEGSKA (reference sequence). This CDR3 comprises 11 residues. V lost 3 bases and J 4 bases, leaving 7 bases between the germline ends. CDR3 sequence: CSARQGYEQYF. CDR3 bases: TGCAGTGCTAGGCAGGGATACGAGCAGTACTTC.